The rows below give T cell receptor beta chains drawn from one sample of a study of blood T cell repertoires in COVID-19. Measured with immunoSEQ multiplex PCR; TCRdb has only the in-frame clones, and not every one. The table records around 260,000 clones, 70% to 90% of them present only once. Input material: peripheral blood. These TCRs come from a man in his thirties or forties with active or convalescent COVID-19. The CDR3 runs from the conserved cysteine through the conserved F or W. Fields, in order: clone size, D gene, V gene, J gene, CDR3 protein, CDR3 DNA. D genes are given only for firm matches. Size is stated for part of the rows, as once, few or many counts, or as a class when the clone is expanded.

abundance: .
d_gene: .
v_gene: TRBV5-4
j_gene: TRBJ1-5
CDR3aa: CASSATGQGSNQPQHF
CDR3nt: TGTGCCAGCAGCGCAACGGGACAAGGAAGCAATCAGCCCCAGCATTTT

abundance: .
d_gene: .
v_gene: TRBV5-1
j_gene: TRBJ1-4
CDR3aa: CASSWAGEEKLFF
CDR3nt: TGCGCCAGCAGCTGGGCGGGGGAAGAAAAACTGTTTTTT

abundance: once
d_gene: TRBD1
v_gene: TRBV30
j_gene: TRBJ1-2
CDR3aa: CAWRLDRRNYGYTF
CDR3nt: TGTGCCTGGAGACTGGACAGGAGGAATTATGGCTACACCTTC

abundance: .
d_gene: TRBD2
v_gene: TRBV7-9
j_gene: TRBJ2-7
CDR3aa: CASSFLAGGQLYEQYF
CDR3nt: TGTGCCAGCAGCTTCCTAGCGGGGGGCCAGCTCTACGAGCAGTACTTC

abundance: .
d_gene: .
v_gene: TRBV7-9
j_gene: TRBJ1-3
CDR3aa: CASSGFAAGNTIYF
CDR3nt: TGTGCCAGCAGCGGCTTTGCAGCTGGAAACACCATATATTTT

abundance: .
d_gene: .
v_gene: TRBV12-3/TRBV12-4
j_gene: TRBJ2-5
CDR3aa: CASSLGTTGTQYF
CDR3nt: TGTGCCAGCAGTTTGGGGACAACGGGGACCCAGTACTTC

abundance: .
d_gene: TRBD1
v_gene: TRBV5-8
j_gene: TRBJ1-3
CDR3aa: CASSPQTGAGNTIYF
CDR3nt: TGTGCCAGCAGCCCACAGACAGGGGCTGGAAACACCATATATTTT

abundance: once
d_gene: .
v_gene: TRBV12-3/TRBV12-4
j_gene: TRBJ1-6
CDR3aa: CASRDSDSPLHF
CDR3nt: TGTGCCAGCAGAGACAGTGACTCACCCCTCCACTTT

abundance: .
d_gene: .
v_gene: TRBV3-1/TRBV3-2
j_gene: TRBJ2-7
CDR3aa: CASSPGISYEQYF
CDR3nt: TGTGCCAGCAGCCCAGGGATTTCCTACGAGCAGTACTTC

abundance: .
d_gene: .
v_gene: TRBV10-2
j_gene: TRBJ2-2
CDR3aa: CASREIAGELFF
CDR3nt: TGCGCCAGCAGAGAGATCGCCGGGGAGCTGTTTTTT

abundance: .
d_gene: TRBD1
v_gene: TRBV10-2
j_gene: TRBJ1-5
CDR3aa: CASKSGGPGFGNQPQHF
CDR3nt: TGCGCCAGCAAGTCAGGGGGCCCGGGTTTTGGCAATCAGCCCCAGCATTTT

abundance: .
d_gene: TRBD2
v_gene: TRBV2
j_gene: TRBJ2-1
CDR3aa: CASSVTSGGANEQFF
CDR3nt: TGTGCCAGCAGCGTTACTAGCGGGGGGGCAAATGAGCAGTTCTTC

abundance: .
d_gene: .
v_gene: TRBV20-1
j_gene: TRBJ2-3
CDR3aa: CSASSGSDTQYF
CDR3nt: TGCAGTGCTAGTTCGGGGTCAGATACGCAGTATTTT

abundance: .
d_gene: .
v_gene: TRBV30
j_gene: TRBJ1-1
CDR3aa: CAWRFGLRDTEAFF
CDR3nt: TGTGCCTGGAGGTTCGGGTTACGGGACACTGAAGCTTTCTTT

abundance: .
d_gene: .
v_gene: TRBV2
j_gene: TRBJ1-2
CDR3aa: CASSDLGQQNYGYTF
CDR3nt: TGTGCCAGCAGTGACTTAGGACAGCAGAACTATGGCTACACCTTC

abundance: .
d_gene: .
v_gene: TRBV19
j_gene: TRBJ2-1
CDR3aa: CASSIAGGMYNEQFF
CDR3nt: TGTGCCAGTAGTATAGCCGGGGGAATGTACAATGAGCAGTTCTTC

abundance: .
d_gene: .
v_gene: TRBV25-1
j_gene: TRBJ2-3
CDR3aa: CASRGRKQGPTTDTQYF
CDR3nt: TGTGCCAGCAGGGGACGAAAGCAGGGGCCTACCACAGATACGCAGTATTTT

abundance: .
d_gene: .
v_gene: TRBV19
j_gene: TRBJ1-3
CDR3aa: CASSILRQAAGNTIYF
CDR3nt: TGTGCCAGTAGTATACTCCGACAGGCTGCTGGAAACACCATATATTTT

abundance: .
d_gene: .
v_gene: TRBV6-6
j_gene: TRBJ2-1
CDR3aa: CAGGVNYNEQFF
CDR3nt: TGTGCCGGCGGAGTGAACTACAATGAGCAGTTCTTC

abundance: .
d_gene: .
v_gene: TRBV28
j_gene: TRBJ1-1
CDR3aa: CASSMMLVQAFF
CDR3nt: TGTGCCAGCAGTATGATGTTAGTTCAAGCTTTCTTT

abundance: .
d_gene: TRBD2
v_gene: TRBV10-3
j_gene: TRBJ2-2
CDR3aa: CAISPGLDTGELFF
CDR3nt: TGTGCCATCAGCCCGGGACTAGACACCGGGGAGCTGTTTTTT

abundance: .
d_gene: TRBD1
v_gene: TRBV18
j_gene: TRBJ1-3
CDR3aa: CASSPGQLYGNTIYF
CDR3nt: TGTGCCAGCTCACCGGGACAGCTTTATGGAAACACCATATATTTT

abundance: .
d_gene: .
v_gene: TRBV7-9
j_gene: TRBJ1-5
CDR3aa: CASSPLGSSNQPQHF
CDR3nt: TGTGCCAGCAGCCCCCTTGGGAGTAGCAATCAGCCCCAGCATTTT

abundance: .
d_gene: .
v_gene: TRBV6-5
j_gene: TRBJ2-2
CDR3aa: CASGGDSNTGELFF
CDR3nt: TGTGCCAGCGGCGGGGACAGTAACACCGGGGAGCTGTTTTTT

abundance: .
d_gene: .
v_gene: TRBV18
j_gene: TRBJ1-3
CDR3aa: CASSPSDVIHSGNTIYF
CDR3nt: TGTGCCAGCTCACCCTCCGACGTTATTCATTCAGGGAACACCATATATTTT

abundance: .
d_gene: .
v_gene: TRBV6-5
j_gene: TRBJ1-1
CDR3aa: CASSYASANTEAFF
CDR3nt: TGTGCCAGCAGTTACGCCAGCGCCAACACTGAAGCTTTCTTT

abundance: .
d_gene: TRBD2
v_gene: TRBV27
j_gene: TRBJ2-3
CDR3aa: CAVCPLAPGLAISDTQYF
CDR3nt: TGTGCCGTATGCCCCCTGGCTCCGGGACTAGCAATCTCAGATACGCAGTATTTT